A single sample gave rise to the 10 T cell receptor beta chains below, sequenced in a study of tissue T cells after allogeneic stem cell transplantation (dated by TCRdb to between 2021 and 2024). Library creation used the immunoSEQ multiplex PCR assay. TCRdb limited this immuneACCESS table to in-frame rearrangements with V and J called. A share of clones is missing; checked studies link under half to unresolved V genes, and the rest is unexplained. In all, the sample holds about 22,000 clones, and about two thirds of those were seen once. The ten largest account for approximately 0.72% of the sample. The sequencing input was spleen. These receptors came from a female BALB/c mouse in good health. In terms of MHC, this strain is H2-d.

As for this clone: Gene and germline names: mouse. The CDR3 is cut off 1 residue early in the read; its end comes from the germline J gene. The V call is TRBV24, the J call TRBJ2-3; 11 bases align to TRBD2. The ends lost 4 bases at V and 0 bases at J; junction bases unmatched: 3. Germline loops: CDR1 KGHTA, CDR2 FRNEEI. CDR3 length equals 16 residues. The CDR3: CASSPGTGGSAETLYF. The part of the CDR3 DNA that was read is TGTGCCAGCAGTCCCGGGACTGGGGGTAGTGCAGAAACGCTGTAT.

Remarks on this clone: Gene names are mouse gene names. The read ends 1 residue shy of where the CDR3 ends; the end is completed using the germline J gene. The chain combines TRBV19 with TRBJ2-5, with TRBD2 identical over 9 bases. The CDR3 length is 12 residues. Germline assignment: CDR1 FNHDT and CDR2 SITEND (reference sequence). With V trimmed by 2 bases and J by 11 bases, 3 bases remained unmatched. The sequenced part of the CDR3 DNA is TGTGCCAGCAGTATGGAGGACTGGGGCCAGTAC. Amino acids: CASSMEDWGQY. The complete CDR3 sequence is CASSMEDWGQYF.

Comment on this clone: Each gene name is a mouse one. The observed sequence ends 1 residue before the CDR3 terminus, with the missing tail filled in from the germline J gene. This chain links TRBV13-3 with TRBJ2-7; 7 bases agree with TRBD2. The CDR3 contains 13 residues. In germline, CDR1 is NNHDY, CDR2 SYVADS. The junction had 3 bases not matched to a gene; V was cut back by 5 bases and J by 1 base. CDR3 DNA (partial): TGTGCCAGCAGGGACTGGACTTCCTATGAACAGTAC. Protein product: CASRDWTSYEQY. The CDR3 reads in full as CASRDWTSYEQYF.

On this clone itself: Any gene name here is a mouse gene name. The CDR3 is CASSQEQAGTGDERLFF. The sequenced CDR3 bases are TGTGCCAGCAGCCAAGAACAAGCCGGGACAGGGGACGAAAGATTATTT. The chain joins TRBV5 to TRBJ1-4; 10 bases match TRBD1. The CDR3 end falls 1 residue outside the read, so it is completed with the germline J gene. The length of the CDR3 is 17 residues. The V gene's germline CDR1 is LGHNA and CDR2 YNLKQL (reference sequence). The V gene end was trimmed by 0 bases and the J gene end by 6 bases; junction bases not matched to a gene: 7.

Turning to this clone: Mouse gene names apply. The observed sequence ends 1 residue before the CDR3 terminus, with the missing tail filled in from the germline J gene. The chain links TRBV31 to TRBJ1-4; D is undetermined. The germline V and J ends were trimmed by 1 base and 7 bases, with 4 bases remaining between them. Germline V gene sequence: CDR1 GKSSPN, CDR2 SITVG. This CDR3 is built from 11 residues. CDR3 loop: CAWSHGERLFF. The part of the CDR3 DNA that was read is TGTGCCTGGAGTCATGGCGAAAGATTATTT.

As to this clone: These gene names are mouse names. The read ends 1 residue before the CDR3 terminus; that terminus is restored from the germline J gene. The J gene is TRBJ1-1, the V gene TRBV29; D is uncertain. This CDR3 contains 12 residues. The V gene lost 1 base and the J gene lost 7 bases, with 7 bases spanning the gap. Germline CDR1 reads MSHET; CDR2 reads SYDVDS. CDR3 in amino acids: CASSLLPEEVFF. The CDR3 bases that were read are TGTGCTAGCAGTTTATTACCGGAAGAAGTCTTC.

This clone occurred a few times. Mouse gene names and germline throughout. Read data end 1 residue before the CDR3 end; the end is taken from the germline J gene. The J gene is TRBJ2-2, the V gene TRBV14, with TRBD1 identical over 9 bases. V lost 2 bases, J lost 4 bases, and 0 bases stayed unmatched. The CDR3 is 14 amino acids. Germline V gene sequence: CDR1 SGHDT, CDR2 FRDEAV. The sequenced part of the CDR3 DNA is TGTGCCAGCAGTTTGACAGGGGGCACCGGGCAGCTCTAC. It translates to CASSLTGGTGQLY. The whole CDR3 is CASSLTGGTGQLYF.

Points on this clone: Mouse germline and gene names are used. The CDR3 end lies 1 residue beyond the end of the read and is filled in from the germline J gene. V is TRBV19 and J is TRBJ2-2; D is uncertain. V was trimmed by 1 base and J by 4 bases, leaving 2 bases between them. Per germline, CDR1 FNHDT and CDR2 SITEND (reference sequence). CDR3 length equals 12 residues. The DNA read from the CDR3 is TGTGCCAGCAGTATAACCACCGGGCAGCTCTAC. It codes for CASSITTGQLY. The full-length CDR3 reads as CASSITTGQLYF.

Remarks on this clone: Gene names follow the mouse nomenclature. Sequencing ends 1 residue short of the CDR3 end; the germline J gene provides the rest. V usage is TRBV3 and J usage is TRBJ2-2, with 9 bases aligning to TRBD2. CDR3 length: 16 amino acids. Germline-derived CDR1 and CDR2 are SNHLY and FYNGKV (reference sequence). J gave up 3 bases and V 2 bases, and 4 bases lay outside the gene matches. CDR3: CASSLRAGGDTGQLYF. CDR3 bases read: TGTGCCAGCAGCTTAAGGGCTGGGGGGGACACCGGGCAGCTCTAC. Variable domain in full (rest from reference TRBV3 and TRBJ2-2): GPKVLQIPSHQIIDMGQMVTLNCDPVSNHLYFYWYKQILGQQMEFLVNFYNGKVMEKSKLFKDQFSVERPDGSYFTLKIQPTALEDSAVYFCASSLRAGGDTGQLYFGEGSKLTVL.

For this clone: Genes and germline are mouse. The read ends 1 residue early relative to the CDR3; the germline J gene fills the gap. This chain connects TRBV20 to TRBJ2-3, with D perhaps matching TRBD2 (6 bases). With 1 base removed from V and 3 bases from J, the gap between germline ends came to 14 bases. The CDR3 spans 15 residues. CDR1 is GFQATS and CDR2 is STVNSAI in the germline V gene. The CDR3 bases that were read are TGTGGTGCTAGGGCCCCGGGAACTGGGGCAGAAACGCTGTAT. As protein: CGARAPGTGAETLY. The CDR3 in full is CGARAPGTGAETLYF.